Listed here are 7 T cell receptor beta chains from one sample, sequenced in a study of T cell responses to AZD1222 COVID-19 vaccine. Produced via immunoSEQ multiplex PCR; TCRdb's table is partial and in-frame only. The sample includes more than 95,000 clones, around 89% of them seen just once. The sequencing used peripheral blood, collected on day 0 of AZD1222 vaccination. The receptors stem from an adult in good health.

This sequence joins TRBV4-1 and TRBJ1-2, with 7 bases aligning to TRBD1. Germline CDR1 reads MGHRA; CDR2 reads YSYEKL. The V gene end was trimmed by 5 bases and the J gene end by 5 bases; junction bases not matched to a gene: 11. The CDR3 has 15 amino acids. CDR3 nucleotides: TGCGCCAGCAGCGGCGGGACAGCGCACGGATATGGCTACACCTTC. It translates to CASSGGTAHGYGYTF.

The rearrangement links TRBV6-6 to TRBJ1-1; 8 nucleotides agree with TRBD1. The CDR3 totals 15 residues. V trimming: 4 bases; J trimming: 7 bases; junction bases outside the gene matches: 11. CDR1 and CDR2 from the germline V gene are MNHNY and SVGAGI (reference sequence). Here the CDR3 DNA reads TGTGCCAGCAGTTCCGCACCGCAGGGGGCTCATGAAGCTTTCTTT. It specifies CASSSAPQGAHEAFF.

This sequence joins TRBV9 and TRBJ2-7, with 7 bases identical to TRBD2. The length of the CDR3 is 15 residues. The J segment lost 0 bases and the V segment lost 0 bases, leaving 3 bases of the junction unmatched. Germline CDR1 SGDLS, CDR2 YYNGEE. The CDR3 bases are TGTGCCAGCAGCGTAGACGGCGGGAGCTCCTACGAGCAGTACTTC. Amino acids: CASSVDGGSSYEQYF.

This chain links TRBV3-1 (or the pseudogene TRBV3-2) with TRBJ1-6; D gene unclear. Per germline, CDR1 LGHDT and CDR2 YNNKEL (reference sequence). The length of the CDR3 is 16 residues. V dropped 0 bases and J dropped 7 bases, with 13 bases sitting between them. CDR3 amino acids: CASSQDQNPGNSPLHF. The CDR3 coding sequence is TGTGCCAGCAGCCAAGATCAGAATCCGGGGAATTCACCCCTCCACTTT.

The CDR3 sequence is CASSTAGGNQPQHF. The CDR3, as DNA: TGTGCCAGCAGCACGGCGGGAGGGAATCAGCCCCAGCATTTT. V is TRBV7-9 and J is TRBJ1-5; D remains ambiguous. The length of the CDR3 is 14 residues. V lost 5 bases to trimming and J lost 4 bases, with 12 bases between them. Germline V gene sequence: CDR1 SEHNR, CDR2 FQNEAQ (reference sequence).

The V gene is TRBV24-1, the J gene TRBJ2-1; possible D gene TRBD2, 5 bases. Germline V gene sequence: CDR1 KGHDR, CDR2 SFDVKD. V lost 5 bases to trimming and J lost 6 bases, with 19 bases between them. The CDR3 length is 16 residues. CDR3 amino acids: CATSAFAGPSPNEQFF. CDR3 in DNA: TGTGCCACCAGTGCATTTGCGGGTCCCTCCCCCAATGAGCAGTTCTTC.

The chain uses TRBV18 and TRBJ1-3; weak D call: TRBD1 (6 bases). In germline, CDR1 is KGHSH, CDR2 LQKENI. V lost 6 bases and J 2 bases, leaving 14 bases between the germline ends. This CDR3 is 15 amino acids long. The CDR3 loop is CASSPRDMAGNTIYF. DNA of the CDR3: TGTGCCAGCTCTCCCCGGGACATGGCTGGAAACACCATATATTTT.